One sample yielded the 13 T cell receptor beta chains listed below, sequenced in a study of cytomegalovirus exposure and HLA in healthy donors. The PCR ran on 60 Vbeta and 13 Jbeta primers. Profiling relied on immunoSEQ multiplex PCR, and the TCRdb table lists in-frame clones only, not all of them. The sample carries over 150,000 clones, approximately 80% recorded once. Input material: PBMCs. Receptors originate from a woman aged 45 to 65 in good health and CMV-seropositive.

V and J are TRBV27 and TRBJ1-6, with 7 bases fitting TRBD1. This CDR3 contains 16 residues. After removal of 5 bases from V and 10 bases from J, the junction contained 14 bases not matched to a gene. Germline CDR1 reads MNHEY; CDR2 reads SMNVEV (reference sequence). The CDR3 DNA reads TGTGCCAGCAGTCGACTGACAGGGTTGGGTAACTCACCCCTCCACTTT. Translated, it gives CASSRLTGLGNSPLHF.

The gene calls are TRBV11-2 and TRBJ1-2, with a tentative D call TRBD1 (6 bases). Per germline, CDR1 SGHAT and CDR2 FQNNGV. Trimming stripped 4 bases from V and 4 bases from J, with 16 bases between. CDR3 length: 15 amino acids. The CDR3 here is CASSSIRDTLYGYTF. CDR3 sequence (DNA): TGTGCCAGCAGCTCCATCCGGGACACCCTCTATGGCTACACCTTC.

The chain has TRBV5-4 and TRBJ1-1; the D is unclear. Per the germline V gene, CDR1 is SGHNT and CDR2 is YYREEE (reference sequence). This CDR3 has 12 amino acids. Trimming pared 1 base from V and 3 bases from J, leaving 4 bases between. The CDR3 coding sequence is TGTGCCAGCAGCTTGTCGGACACTGAAGCTTTCTTT. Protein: CASSLSDTEAFF.

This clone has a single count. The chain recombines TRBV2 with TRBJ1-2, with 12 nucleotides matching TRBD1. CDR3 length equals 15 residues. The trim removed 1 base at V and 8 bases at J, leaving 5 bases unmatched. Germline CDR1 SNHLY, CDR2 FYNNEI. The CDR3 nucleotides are TGTGCCAGCAGTGAAGTGGCGGGACAGGGGGCCGGCTACACCTTC. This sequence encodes CASSEVAGQGAGYTF. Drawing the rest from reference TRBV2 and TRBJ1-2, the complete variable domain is EPEVTQTPSHQVTQMGQEVILRCVPISNHLYFYWYRQILGQKVEFLVSFYNNEISEKSEIFDDQFSVERPDGSNFTLKIRSTKLEDSAMYFCASSEVAGQGAGYTFGSGTRLTVV.

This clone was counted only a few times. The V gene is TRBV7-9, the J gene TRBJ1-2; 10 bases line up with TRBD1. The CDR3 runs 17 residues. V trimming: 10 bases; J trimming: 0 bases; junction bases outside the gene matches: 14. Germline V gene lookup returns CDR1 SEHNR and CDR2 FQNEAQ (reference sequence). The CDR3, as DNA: TGTGCCACCATCCTAGACAGGGGGCCAGTGGCTAACTATGGCTACACCTTC. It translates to CATILDRGPVANYGYTF.

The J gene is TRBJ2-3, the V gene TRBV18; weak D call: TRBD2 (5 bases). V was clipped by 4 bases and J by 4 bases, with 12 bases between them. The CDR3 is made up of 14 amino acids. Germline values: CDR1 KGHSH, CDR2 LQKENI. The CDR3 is CASSLDYRPDTQYF. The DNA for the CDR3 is TGTGCCAGCTCACTCGACTACAGACCAGATACGCAGTATTTT.

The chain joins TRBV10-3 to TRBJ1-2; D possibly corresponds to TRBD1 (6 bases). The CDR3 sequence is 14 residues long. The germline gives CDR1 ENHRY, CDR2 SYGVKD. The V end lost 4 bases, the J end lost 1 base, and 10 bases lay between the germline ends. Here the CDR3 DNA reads TGTGCCATCAGTGCAGGGGCGGATAACTATGGCTACACCTTC. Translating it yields CAISAGADNYGYTF.

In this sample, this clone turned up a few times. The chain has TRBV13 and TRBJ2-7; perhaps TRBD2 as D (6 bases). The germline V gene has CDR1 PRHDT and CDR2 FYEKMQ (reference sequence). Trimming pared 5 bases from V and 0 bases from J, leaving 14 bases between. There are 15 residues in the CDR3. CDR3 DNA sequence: TGTGCCAGCAGCCGGACTAAGGGGAGCTCCTACGAGCAGTACTTC. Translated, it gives CASSRTKGSSYEQYF.

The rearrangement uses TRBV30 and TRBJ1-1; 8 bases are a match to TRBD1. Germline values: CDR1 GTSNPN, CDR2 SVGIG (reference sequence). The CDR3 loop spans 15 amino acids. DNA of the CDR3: TGTGCTCGGAGACCCCCCCGGCAGGGGGCGGCTGAAGCTTTCTTT. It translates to CARRPPRQGAAEAFF.

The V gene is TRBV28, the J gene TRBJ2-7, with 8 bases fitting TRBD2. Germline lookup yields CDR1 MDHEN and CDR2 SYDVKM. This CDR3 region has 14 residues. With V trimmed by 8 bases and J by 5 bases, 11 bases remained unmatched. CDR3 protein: CASLRGAAGNEQYF. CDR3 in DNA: TGTGCCAGCCTGCGGGGGGCTGCGGGGAACGAGCAGTACTTC.

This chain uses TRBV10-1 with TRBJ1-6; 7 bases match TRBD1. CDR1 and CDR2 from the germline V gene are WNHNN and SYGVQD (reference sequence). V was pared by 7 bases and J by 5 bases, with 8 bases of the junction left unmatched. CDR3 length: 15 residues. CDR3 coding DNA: TGCGCCAGCAAGAACAGGGGCGGGCATAATTCACCCCTCCACTTT. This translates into CASKNRGGHNSPLHF.

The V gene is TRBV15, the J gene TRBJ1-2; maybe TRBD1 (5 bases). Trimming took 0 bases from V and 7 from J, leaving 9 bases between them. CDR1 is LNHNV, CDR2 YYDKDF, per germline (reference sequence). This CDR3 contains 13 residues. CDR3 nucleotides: TGTGCCACCAGCAGAGAGGCAGGGTTTGGCTACACCTTC. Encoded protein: CATSREAGFGYTF.

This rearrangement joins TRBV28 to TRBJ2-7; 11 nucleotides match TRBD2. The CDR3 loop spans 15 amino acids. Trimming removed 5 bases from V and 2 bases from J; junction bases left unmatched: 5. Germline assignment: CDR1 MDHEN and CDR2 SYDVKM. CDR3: CASSRTSGRTYEQYF. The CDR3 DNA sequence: TGTGCCAGCAGTCGGACTAGCGGGCGAACCTACGAGCAGTACTTC.